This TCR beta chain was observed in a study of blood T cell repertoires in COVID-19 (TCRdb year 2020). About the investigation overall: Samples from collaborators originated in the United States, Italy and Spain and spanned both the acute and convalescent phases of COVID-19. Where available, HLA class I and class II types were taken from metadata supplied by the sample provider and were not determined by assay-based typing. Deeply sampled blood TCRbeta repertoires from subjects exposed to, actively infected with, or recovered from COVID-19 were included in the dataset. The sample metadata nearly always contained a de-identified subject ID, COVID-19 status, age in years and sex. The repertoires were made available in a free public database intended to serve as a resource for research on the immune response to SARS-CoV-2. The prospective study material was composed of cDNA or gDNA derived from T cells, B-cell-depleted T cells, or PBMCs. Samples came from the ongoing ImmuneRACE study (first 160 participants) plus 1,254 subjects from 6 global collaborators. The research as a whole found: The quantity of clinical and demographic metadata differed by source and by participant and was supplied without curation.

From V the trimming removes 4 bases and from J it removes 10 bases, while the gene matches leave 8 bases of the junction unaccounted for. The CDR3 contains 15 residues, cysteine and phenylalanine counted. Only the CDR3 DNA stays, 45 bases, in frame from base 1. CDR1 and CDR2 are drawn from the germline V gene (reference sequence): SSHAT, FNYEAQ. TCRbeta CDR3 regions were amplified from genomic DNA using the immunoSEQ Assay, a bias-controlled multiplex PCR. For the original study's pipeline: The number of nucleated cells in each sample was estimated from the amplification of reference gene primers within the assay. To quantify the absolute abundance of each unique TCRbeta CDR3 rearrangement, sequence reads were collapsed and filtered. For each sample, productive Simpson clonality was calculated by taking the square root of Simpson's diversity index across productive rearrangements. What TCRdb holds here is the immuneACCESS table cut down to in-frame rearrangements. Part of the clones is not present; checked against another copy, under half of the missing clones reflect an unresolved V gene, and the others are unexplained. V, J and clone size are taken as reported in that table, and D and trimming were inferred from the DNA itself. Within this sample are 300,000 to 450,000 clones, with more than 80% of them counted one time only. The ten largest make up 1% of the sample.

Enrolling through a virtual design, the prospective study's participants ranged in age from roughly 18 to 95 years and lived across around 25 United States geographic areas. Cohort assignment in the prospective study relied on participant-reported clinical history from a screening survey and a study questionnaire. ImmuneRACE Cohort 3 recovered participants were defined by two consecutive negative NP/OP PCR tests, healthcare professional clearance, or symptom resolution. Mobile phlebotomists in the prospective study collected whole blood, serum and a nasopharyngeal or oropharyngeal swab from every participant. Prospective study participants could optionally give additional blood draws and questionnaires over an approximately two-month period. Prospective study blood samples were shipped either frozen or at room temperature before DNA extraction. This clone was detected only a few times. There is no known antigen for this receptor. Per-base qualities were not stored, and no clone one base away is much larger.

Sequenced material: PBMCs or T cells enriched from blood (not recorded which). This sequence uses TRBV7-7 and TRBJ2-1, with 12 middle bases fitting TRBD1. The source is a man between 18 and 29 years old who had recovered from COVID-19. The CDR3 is CASSSSGTGGEEQFF. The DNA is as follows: TGTGCCAGCAGCTCATCCGGGACAGGGGGCGAGGAGCAGTTCTTC.